These 4 T cell receptor beta chains share one sample of origin, sequenced in a study of blood T cell repertoires in COVID-19. The repertoire was sequenced with immunoSEQ multiplex PCR; TCRdb's copy has only in-frame clones and lacks some. The sample yields more than 200,000 clones, 85% to 90% seen once. The sample consisted of PBMCs or T cells enriched from blood (not recorded which). The receptors stem from a man in his forties who had recovered from COVID-19.

The gene calls are TRBV29-1 and TRBJ1-2; no reliable D call. V lost 4 bases and J 6 bases, leaving 24 bases between the germline ends. The CDR3 spans 16 residues. Germline-derived CDR1 and CDR2 are SQVTM and ANQGSEA. The chain's CDR3 is CSVGGLGQSILHGYTF. The CDR3 nucleotides read TGCAGCGTTGGAGGGTTAGGGCAGTCTATCCTCCATGGCTACACCTTC.

The rearrangement links TRBV4-2 to TRBJ1-1, with D unclear. CDR3 length equals 14 residues. V lost 1 base, J lost 0 bases, and 6 bases lay in between. Germline CDR1 and CDR2: LGHNA and YNFKEQ. Here the CDR3 DNA reads TGTGCCAGCAGCCAAGCCCAGGTGAACACTGAAGCTTTCTTT. Amino acids: CASSQAQVNTEAFF.

V is TRBV28 and J is TRBJ1-1, with TRBD1 identical over 7 bases. J gave up 4 bases and V 6 bases, and 5 bases lay outside the gene matches. Germline V gene lookup returns CDR1 MDHEN and CDR2 SYDVKM. The CDR3 is made up of 13 amino acids. The DNA of the CDR3 is TGTGCCAGCAGCGCAGGGGGTGGCACTGAAGCTTTCTTT. Protein sequence: CASSAGGGTEAFF.

V usage is TRBV4-2 and J usage is TRBJ1-4, with 10 positions matching TRBD1. The CDR3 contains 15 residues. CDR1 LGHNA and CDR2 YNFKEQ come from the germline V gene. The J segment lost 8 bases and the V segment lost 2 bases, leaving 5 bases of the junction unmatched. The CDR3 reads CASSQQTGGGEKLFF. CDR3 sequence (DNA): TGTGCCAGCAGCCAACAGACAGGGGGCGGCGAAAAACTGTTTTTT.